This TCR beta chain was sequenced in a study of T cell repertoires in cytomegalovirus infection. Study results and caveats: The study found HLA-C-restricted CMV-specific TCR beta clonotypes dominating the ex vivo response. People with CMV and the relevant HLA were identified by cumulative public TCR beta family frequency.

In its sample, this clonotype was seen a few times. Its cognate antigen is unknown. TCRdb recomputed calls from the reads with MiXCR, one row per CDR3 protein. The table lists 900,000 to 950,000 distinct CDR3 sequences, roughly 31% of them singletons. Trimming cost V 2 bases and J 3 bases; bases outside gene matches: 9. The CDR3 extends over 16 amino acids. CDR1 is SNHLY and CDR2 is FYNNEI in the germline V gene. This rearrangement joins TRBV2 to TRBJ1-2, with 7 nucleotides matching TRBD1. The TCR comes from a human donor in good health (CMV status not recorded). Some clones in this sample may be carry-over from other donors' samples. This specimen was cultured CD8+ T cells from PBMCs, taken from culture after CMV antigen stimulation. DNA of the CDR3: TGTGCCAGCAGTGAAACTCCCAGGGGGTATGACTATGGCTACACCTTC. This codes for CASSETPRGYDYGYTF.